This TCR beta chain derives from a study of T cells after yellow fever vaccination. Points from the study as a whole: Some clonotypes were seen in both the CD4 and the CD8 compartments. These made up a small share and likely arose from convergent recombination. Post-booster repertoires again held most primary-vaccination clones (about 95% CD4, roughly 89% CD8). Weaker in magnitude, the secondary response showed a faster peak on day 5 versus 15.

The CDR3 totals 12 residues. Germline loops: CDR1 SGHTS, CDR2 YDEGEE. TCRdb ran MiXCR on the 5' RACE reads and lists one entry per CDR3 protein. The sample shows about 300,000 distinct CDR3 sequences, approximately 3.9% of them seen only once. To note about this clonotype: Its antigen is still unknown. One end of the junction is discordant with germline, which a read error may explain.

The sample consisted of PBMCs, taken 5 days after the yellow fever booster vaccination. The chain is built from TRBV5-8 and TRBJ2-1; D ambiguous. This clonotype was sampled from a man younger than 35 who received the YFV17D yellow fever vaccine. The CDR3, as DNA: TGTGCCAGCAGCTTGTGGTTAACCTATTGGGTCTTC. This codes for CASSLWLTYWVF.